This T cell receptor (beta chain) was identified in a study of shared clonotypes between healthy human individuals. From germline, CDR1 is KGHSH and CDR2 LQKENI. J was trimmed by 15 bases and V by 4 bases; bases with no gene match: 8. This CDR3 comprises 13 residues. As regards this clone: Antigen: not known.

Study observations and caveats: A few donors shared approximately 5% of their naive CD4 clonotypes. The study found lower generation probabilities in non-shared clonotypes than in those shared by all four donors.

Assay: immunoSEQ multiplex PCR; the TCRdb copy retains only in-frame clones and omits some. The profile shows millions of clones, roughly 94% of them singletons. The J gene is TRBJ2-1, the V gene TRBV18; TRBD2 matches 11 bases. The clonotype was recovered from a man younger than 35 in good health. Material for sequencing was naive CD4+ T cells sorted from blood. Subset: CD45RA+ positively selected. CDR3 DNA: TGTGCCAGCTCACAGGGACTAGCGGATCTGCCGTTCTTC. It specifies CASSQGLADLPFF.